The rows below give T cell receptor beta chains drawn from one sample of a study of vaccination and CD4 T cells after COVID-19. TCRdb re-called the PCR reads through MiXCR, storing one row per CDR3 protein. The sample has roughly 24,000 distinct CDR3 sequences, 35% seen once. The antigens of these receptors remain unknown. The sequencing here drew on CD4+ T cells from blood, cultured in vitro, taken about 7 months after SARS-CoV-2 vaccination. The origin of the receptors is a human donor who had recovered from COVID-19. The conserved cysteine and the conserved F or W are not part of the CDR3 here. A D gene is named only where the DNA matches it firmly.

D	V	J	CDR3
TRBD1	TRBV7-3	TRBJ2-1	ASSWTGSPYNEQF
.	TRBV28	TRBJ1-2	ASAGDDYGYT
.	TRBV20-1	TRBJ2-3	SARVLRSTDTQY
TRBD1	TRBV27	TRBJ2-1	ASSRDRGRIEQF
.	TRBV18	TRBJ2-4	ASSPRGNIQY
.	TRBV6-1	TRBJ1-5	ASSGGGGALQPQH
.	TRBV20-1	TRBJ2-5	SATSPPTGETQY
TRBD2	TRBV6-1	TRBJ2-1	ASSKITGTSVNEQF
.	TRBV6-5	TRBJ1-2	ASSFTQSWSYGYT
.	TRBV15	TRBJ1-5	ATSRQGLSNQPQH
TRBD2	TRBV24-1	TRBJ2-5	ATRGLAGGSETQY
TRBD1	TRBV10-3	TRBJ1-2	AVNRGTVYGYT
.	TRBV18	TRBJ2-7	ASSPGHYEQY
.	TRBV20-1	TRBJ2-6	SASRSNSGANVLT
.	TRBV7-2	TRBJ2-5	ASSLAGGQETQY
TRBD1	TRBV5-4	TRBJ2-5	ASSPPGQQETQY
.	TRBV6-5	TRBJ1-2	ASSYASLTEGGYGYT
TRBD1	TRBV6-1	TRBJ1-2	ASTSGQGTNYGYT
TRBD1	TRBV20-1	TRBJ2-7	SARPGTGASEQY
.	TRBV5-5	TRBJ2-5	ASTSFLGAETQY
TRBD1	TRBV28	TRBJ1-6	ASSFTLAPGQLWDLSLH
.	TRBV29-1	TRBJ1-1	SVEGQLNTEAF
.	TRBV29-1	TRBJ1-1	SVAYNTEAF
TRBD2	TRBV28	TRBJ2-1	ASSSPGLAGVEQF
TRBD1	TRBV7-2	TRBJ2-1	ASSRGQPLLGNEQF
.	TRBV7-8	TRBJ2-5	ASSLVRIPRGQTQY
.	TRBV4-1	TRBJ1-1	ASLGNKVTEAF
TRBD1	TRBV20-1	TRBJ2-1	SAAPGQGTEQF
.	TRBV6-2/TRBV6-3	TRBJ2-1	ASSLQEGTEQF
.	TRBV29-1	TRBJ2-5	SVVRGTTTTQY
.	TRBV6-1	TRBJ1-1	ASSRGTEAF
.	TRBV4-1	TRBJ1-5	ASSQVWEAGSLVNQPQH
TRBD1	TRBV20-1	TRBJ2-7	SARWAGGAYEQY
TRBD1	TRBV6-1	TRBJ1-2	ASRRGQSYGYT
.	TRBV20-1	TRBJ2-5	SARNGLNFQETQY
.	TRBV20-1	TRBJ2-3	SARDGPSAADTQY
TRBD2	TRBV7-3	TRBJ2-1	ASSLRRTSGYNEQF